This entry lists 9 T cell receptor beta chains sequenced from one sample in a study of OX40 agonist ivuxolimab in advanced cancers. This table comes from immunoSEQ multiplex PCR, and its TCRdb copy is limited to in-frame clones, with some not included. The data contain 50,000 to 65,000 clones, roughly four fifths of them seen just once; the ten biggest clones take up around 5%. The sample here was CD4+ or CD8+ T cells sorted from blood, taken in a trial of the OX40 agonist ivuxolimab. These receptors came from an adult with an advanced solid tumor such as melanoma, head and neck, liver or kidney cancer.

The gene calls are TRBV5-6 and TRBJ1-1, with D possibly TRBD1 on 5 matching bases. The CDR3 is 16 residues long. V lost 0 bases to trimming and J lost 5 bases, with 17 bases between them. Germline V lookup: CDR1 SGHDT, CDR2 YYEEEE. The CDR3 sequence: CASSLEGTPLRTEAFF. The CDR3 region has the DNA TGTGCCAGCAGCTTGGAAGGGACTCCCTTGAGAACTGAAGCTTTCTTT.

V gene TRBV27 combines with J gene TRBJ1-1; TRBD1 is a possible D gene (6 bases). The length of the CDR3 is 15 residues. With 5 bases removed from V and 4 bases from J, the gap between germline ends came to 17 bases. The germline V gene has CDR1 MNHEY and CDR2 SMNVEV (reference sequence). The CDR3 DNA is TGTGCCAGCAGTCTCCCGACAGGATCGGGCACTGAAGCTTTCTTT. Its translation: CASSLPTGSGTEAFF.

V gene TRBV2 combines with J gene TRBJ1-2; D ambiguous. The CDR3 is 11 amino acids. Looked up from germline, CDR1 is SNHLY and CDR2 is FYNNEI. V dropped 5 bases and J dropped 12 bases, with 13 bases sitting between them. Written as DNA, the CDR3 is TGTGCCAGCAGTCCGGCCCGTGGGGACACCTTC. Protein sequence: CASSPARGDTF. Full variable domain (rest looked up from reference TRBV2 and TRBJ1-2): EPEVTQTPSHQVTQMGQEVILRCVPISNHLYFYWYRQILGQKVEFLVSFYNNEISEKSEIFDDQFSVERPDGSNFTLKIRSTKLEDSAMYFCASSPARGDTFGSGTRLTVV.

The chain joins TRBV5-1 to TRBJ1-1, with unresolved D. V was trimmed by 0 bases and J by 0 bases, leaving 12 bases between them. Germline loops: CDR1 SGHRS, CDR2 YFSETQ. The CDR3 contains 16 residues. In DNA, the CDR3 is TGCGCCAGCAGCTTGGGAATATTCGGACTGAACACTGAAGCTTTCTTT. This translates into CASSLGIFGLNTEAFF.

In nucleotides, the CDR3 is TGTGCCAGTAATACAGGGGGAACCAATTCACCCCTCCACTTT. Protein product: CASNTGGTNSPLHF. The rearrangement links TRBV2 to TRBJ1-6; TRBD1 matches 8 bases. This CDR3 contains 14 residues. Germline loops: CDR1 SNHLY, CDR2 FYNNEI. V lost 9 bases and J lost 7; bases outside the gene matches: 8. Based on the CDR3 plus reference TRBV2 and TRBJ1-6, the full variable domain is EPEVTQTPSHQVTQMGQEVILRCVPISNHLYFYWYRQILGQKVEFLVSFYNNEISEKSEIFDDQFSVERPDGSNFTLKIRSTKLEDSAMYFCASNTGGTNSPLHFGNGTRLTVT.

The rearrangement links TRBV29-1 to TRBJ2-1; D may be TRBD2 (6 bases). Trimming left V 4 bases short and J 12 bases short, with 13 bases between. This CDR3 is built from 11 residues. Looked up from germline, CDR1 is SQVTM and CDR2 is ANQGSEA. The CDR3 DNA reads TGCAGCGTTGTATTTGTTAGCGGGCAGTTCTTC. Translation gives CSVVFVSGQFF.

This clone was observed a few times. The V and J genes are TRBV10-3 and TRBJ2-7; D unclear. There are 13 residues in the CDR3. Trimming removed 1 base from V and 0 bases from J, with 4 bases in between. Germline V gene data show CDR1 as ENHRY and CDR2 as SYGVKD. Here the CDR3 reads CAISEWNSYEQYF. DNA of the CDR3: TGTGCCATCAGTGAGTGGAACTCCTACGAGCAGTACTTC.

The chain has TRBV19 and TRBJ2-3, with D perhaps TRBD2 (6 bases). The V end lost 7 bases, the J end lost 2 bases, and 13 bases lay between the germline ends. CDR1 and CDR2 (germline): LNHDA, SQIVND (reference sequence). This CDR3 spans 14 amino acids. CDR3 residues: CASNPRDFTDTQYF. CDR3 DNA sequence: TGTGCCAGTAACCCCAGGGACTTCACAGATACGCAGTATTTT.

V usage is TRBV7-9 and J usage is TRBJ2-1; D is undetermined. The ends were cut back, 3 bases at V and 0 bases at J, with 6 bases in the middle. CDR3 size: 14 residues. CDR1 is SEHNR, CDR2 FQNEAQ, per germline (reference sequence). CDR3 sequence (DNA): TGTGCCAGCAGCTTGTACAACTCCTACAATGAGCAGTTCTTC. It codes for CASSLYNSYNEQFF.